This entry lists 26 T cell receptor beta chains sequenced from one sample in a study of blood T cell repertoires in COVID-19. The assay was immunoSEQ multiplex PCR, and TCRdb's table has in-frame clones only and misses some. Here the sample spans 250,000 to 300,000 clones, around nine tenths being singletons. The source material was peripheral blood. These receptors were taken from a middle-aged man with acute or convalescent COVID-19.

The chain combines TRBV7-9 with TRBJ2-5; TRBD1 matches 9 bases. CDR1 SEHNR and CDR2 FQNEAQ come from the germline V gene (reference sequence). V trimming: 5 bases; J trimming: 1 base; junction bases outside the gene matches: 8. CDR3 length equals 16 residues. The CDR3 is CASSPTGGKGQETQYF. The DNA for the CDR3 is TGTGCCAGCAGCCCCACAGGGGGCAAGGGCCAAGAGACCCAGTACTTC.

The chain uses TRBV5-1 and TRBJ2-3, with D tentatively TRBD2 (5 bases). This CDR3 spans 13 amino acids. The V end was cut by 4 bases, the J end by 2 bases, with 8 bases between. Germline CDR1 and CDR2: SGHRS and YFSETQ. The CDR3 loop reads CASSAGDTDTQYF. The CDR3 nucleotides read TGCGCCAGCAGCGCCGGGGACACAGATACGCAGTATTTT.

This chain links TRBV7-9 with TRBJ2-2, with 8 bases lining up with TRBD1. Per the germline V gene, CDR1 is SEHNR and CDR2 is FQNEAQ (reference sequence). This CDR3 region has 15 residues. V was pared by 5 bases and J by 4 bases, with 6 bases of the junction left unmatched. The DNA for the CDR3 is TGTGCCAGCAGCCCGCGACAGGGGATCACCGGGGAGCTGTTTTTT. Its translation: CASSPRQGITGELFF.

The V gene is TRBV24-1, the J gene TRBJ2-7, with D tentatively TRBD1 (5 bases). The V gene lost 3 bases and the J gene lost 9 bases, with 11 bases spanning the gap. In germline, CDR1 is KGHDR, CDR2 SFDVKD. The CDR3 consists of 12 residues. The CDR3 reads CATSDPQGGQYF. CDR3 in DNA: TGTGCCACCAGTGATCCCCAGGGCGGGCAGTACTTC.

The chain combines TRBV7-2 with TRBJ1-5; D uncertain. Trimming took off 3 bases at V and 4 bases at J, with 13 bases between the two ends. Germline CDR1 reads SGHTA; CDR2 reads FQGNSA. CDR3 length equals 15 residues. CDR3 in DNA: TGTGCCAGCAGCTTCGGGAGACTAGGGAATCAGCCCCAGCATTTT. Its translation: CASSFGRLGNQPQHF.

The chain combines TRBV29-1 with TRBJ1-3; no clear D. The germline V gene encodes CDR1 SQVTM and CDR2 ANQGSEA. Trimming took 8 bases from V and 0 from J, leaving 11 bases between them. The CDR3 consists of 13 residues. The CDR3 loop is CSMRTNSGNTIYF. CDR3 nucleotides: TGCAGCATGCGGACTAACTCTGGAAACACCATATATTTT.

Note on this clone: At one boundary the junction diverges from the germline segment, which might be a read error. V gene TRBV3-1 (or the pseudogene TRBV3-2) combines with J gene TRBJ2-2, with 10 bases fitting TRBD2. Germline V gene lookup returns CDR1 LGHDT and CDR2 YNNKEL (reference sequence). The CDR3 is made up of 16 amino acids. CDR3 region: CASIQRSLAGDGELFF. In nucleotides, the CDR3 is TGTGCCAGCATCCAAAGATCCCTAGCGGGGGACGGGGAGCTGTTTTTT.

The CDR3: CASSQAGGRETQYF. The CDR3 DNA follows: TGTGCCAGCAGCCAGGCGGGGGGGCGGGAGACCCAGTACTTC. The V call is TRBV3-1 (or the pseudogene TRBV3-2), the J call TRBJ2-5; 9 bases are shared with TRBD2. CDR1 is LGHDT, CDR2 YNNKEL, per germline (reference sequence). The CDR3 extends over 14 amino acids. V lost 3 bases, J lost 5 bases, and 4 bases stayed unmatched.

The chain has TRBV9 and TRBJ2-7, with D perhaps TRBD2 (6 bases). Germline-derived CDR1 and CDR2 are SGDLS and YYNGEE. This CDR3 region has 14 residues. The V and J ends lost 2 bases and 0 bases respectively, with 9 bases between them. The DNA of the CDR3 is TGTGCCAGCAGCGTCCGGGAGACCTCCTACGAGCAGTACTTC. The encoded protein is CASSVRETSYEQYF.

The rearrangement uses TRBV5-1 and TRBJ1-2, with D possibly being TRBD1 (5 bases). V gave up 2 bases and J gave up 2 bases, with 13 bases separating them. The CDR3 has 15 amino acids. The germline CDR1 and CDR2 sequences are SGHRS and YFSETQ. The CDR3 DNA sequence: TGCGCCAGCAGCTTTTTTGACAGCTCCAACTATGGCTACACCTTC. This translates into CASSFFDSSNYGYTF.

The CDR3 sequence is CASSTQGNTIYF. The CDR3 DNA sequence: TGTGCCAGCAGCACCCAGGGAAACACCATATATTTT. This rearrangement joins TRBV5-6 to TRBJ1-3; no clear D gene. Trimming removed 4 bases from V and 4 bases from J, with 6 bases in between. The CDR3 is 12 amino acids. Germline assignment: CDR1 SGHDT and CDR2 YYEEEE.

This clone has more than one count but fewer than ten. J is TRBJ2-1 and V is TRBV2; possible D gene TRBD1, 6 bases. The CDR3 length is 15 residues. Germline CDR1 and CDR2: SNHLY and FYNNEI. Trimming pared 3 bases from V and 0 bases from J, leaving 9 bases between. CDR3 region: CASSDWGHSYNEQFF. CDR3 nucleotide sequence: TGTGCCAGCAGTGATTGGGGACACTCCTACAATGAGCAGTTCTTC.

The rearrangement links TRBV2 to TRBJ2-7, with TRBD2 identical over 11 bases. The V gene end was trimmed by 2 bases and the J gene end by 2 bases; junction bases not matched to a gene: 2. The CDR3 is 15 amino acids. The germline gives CDR1 SNHLY, CDR2 FYNNEI. The chain's CDR3 is CASSEQTSGTYEQYF. For the CDR3, the DNA is TGTGCCAGCAGTGAACAGACTAGCGGGACCTACGAGCAGTACTTC.

J is TRBJ2-1 and V is TRBV11-2; D is ambiguous. Trimming pared 1 base from V and 3 bases from J, leaving 10 bases between. Germline lookup yields CDR1 SGHAT and CDR2 FQNNGV. CDR3 size: 15 residues. The CDR3 protein is CASSLGPGFYNEQFF. The CDR3 DNA reads as TGTGCCAGCAGCTTAGGTCCCGGGTTCTACAATGAGCAGTTCTTC.

This CDR3 reads CASSPQPGDGYTF. DNA of the CDR3: TGTGCCAGCAGCCCCCAACCCGGGGATGGCTACACCTTC. V usage is TRBV12-3 or TRBV12-4 and J usage is TRBJ1-2; D gene unclear. V lost 6 bases to trimming and J lost 6 bases, with 14 bases between them. There are 13 residues in the CDR3.

V is TRBV5-4 and J is TRBJ1-2, with 8 bases fitting TRBD1. This CDR3 region has 15 residues. The germline gives CDR1 SGHNT, CDR2 YYREEE (reference sequence). Unmatched junction bases numbered 6, after V lost 0 bases and J lost 5 bases. The CDR3 spells CASSLGAGGVYGYTF. The DNA for the CDR3 is TGTGCCAGCAGCTTGGGAGCAGGGGGCGTTTATGGCTACACCTTC.

V and J are TRBV21-1 and TRBJ1-5; the table's D gene call, TRBD1, was not cross checked with the DNA. TRBV21-1 is annotated as a pseudogene. The CDR3 is 19 amino acids. The CDR3 DNA follows: TGTGCCAGCAGCATCATTAAGGGGACAGGGACAGTGTGGGATCAGCCCCAGCATTTT. Amino acid sequence: CASSIIKGTGTVWDQPQHF.

This chain connects TRBV21-1 to TRBJ2-7; the D segment call TRBD2 is taken from the table without a DNA check. TRBV21-1 is deemed a pseudogene. CDR3 length: 10 residues. CDR3 sequence: CASGSLGQYF. The DNA of the CDR3 is TGTGCCAGCGGGAGTCTAGGGCAGTACTTC.

V gene TRBV10-3 combines with J gene TRBJ2-1; 9 nucleotides line up with TRBD1. This CDR3 contains 17 residues. Germline V gene data show CDR1 as ENHRY and CDR2 as SYGVKD. The trim removed 4 bases at V and 8 bases at J, leaving 15 bases unmatched. The CDR3 bases are TGTGCCATCAGTGTGTGGAAGTGGGACAGGGAGGCCGATGAGCAGTTCTTC. Translating gives CAISVWKWDREADEQFF.

The chain combines TRBV19 with TRBJ1-1, with a tentative D call TRBD1 (6 bases). Trimming removed 7 bases from V and 0 bases from J, with 15 bases in between. This CDR3 contains 15 residues. Per germline, CDR1 LNHDA and CDR2 SQIVND (reference sequence). The chain's CDR3 is CASTPQGSLNTEAFF. CDR3 coding DNA: TGTGCCAGTACCCCACAGGGCAGCCTGAACACTGAAGCTTTCTTT.

This chain links TRBV5-1 with TRBJ1-2, with 7 bases that match TRBD1. Germline CDR1 reads SGHRS; CDR2 reads YFSETQ. This CDR3 comprises 14 residues. V trimming: 4 bases; J trimming: 6 bases; junction bases outside the gene matches: 9. The CDR3 region has the DNA TGCGCCAGCAGCCCGGAGCCGACAGGGAATGGCTACACCTTC. Residues: CASSPEPTGNGYTF.

V and J are TRBV4-1 and TRBJ1-2; no clear D. This CDR3 is built from 14 residues. Per the germline V gene, CDR1 is MGHRA and CDR2 is YSYEKL. V was clipped by 4 bases and J by 12 bases, with 21 bases between them. CDR3 nucleotides: TGCGCCAGCAGCCCCTCCCTCAGGTACTCCCGGCACACCTTC. This encodes CASSPSLRYSRHTF.

The rearrangement links TRBV2 to TRBJ2-3; perhaps TRBD2 as D (5 bases). V gave up 5 bases and J gave up 5 bases, with 14 bases separating them. The CDR3 loop spans 14 amino acids. Looked up from germline, CDR1 is SNHLY and CDR2 is FYNNEI. In nucleotides, the CDR3 is TGTGCCAGCAGTCGAGGACGGACTGGAGATACGCAGTATTTT. Amino acids: CASSRGRTGDTQYF.

The V call is TRBV5-1, the J call TRBJ1-3; the D gene is possibly TRBD1 (5 bases). Germline CDR1 and CDR2: SGHRS and YFSETQ. V was shortened by 2 bases and J by 1 base, with 10 bases between the two germline ends. CDR3 length: 15 amino acids. Here the CDR3 DNA reads TGCGCCAGCAGCTTCCAGGGTATGTCTGGAAACACCATATATTTT. This codes for CASSFQGMSGNTIYF.

The J gene is TRBJ1-2, the V gene TRBV6-1; D is undetermined. Germline assignment: CDR1 MNHNS and CDR2 SASEGT. The CDR3 covers 13 residues. V was clipped by 2 bases and J by 6 bases, with 10 bases between them. CDR3 sequence reads: CASSEHGENGYTF. The CDR3 DNA sequence: TGTGCCAGCAGTGAACACGGTGAAAATGGCTACACCTTC.

The chain is built from TRBV6-1 and TRBJ1-2; D is ambiguous. The germline gives CDR1 MNHNS, CDR2 SASEGT. This CDR3 comprises 13 residues. Trimming took 2 bases from V and 3 from J, leaving 7 bases between them. DNA for the CDR3: TGTGCCAGCAGTGAAATGGCAGACTATGGCTACACCTTC. The encoded protein is CASSEMADYGYTF.